The source of this T cell receptor (beta chain) is a study of neurological immune-mediated disorders. There are many counts of this clonotype. TCRdb re-analysed the 5' RACE reads in MiXCR, keeping a single row per CDR3 protein. The table lists around 80,000 distinct CDR3 sequences, over 9% of them singletons. The CDR3 is made up of 12 amino acids. The germline V gene has CDR1 SQVTM and CDR2 ANQGSEA. V dropped 6 bases and J dropped 4 bases, with 10 bases sitting between them. The sequenced material came from PBMCs. The V call is TRBV29-1, the J call TRBJ2-1; no definite D call. The source of this sequence is a man between 35 and 55 years old in good health. The CDR3 coding sequence is TGCAGCGTCCGATCCTCATACAATGAGCAGTTCTTC. Its protein is CSVRSSYNEQFF.